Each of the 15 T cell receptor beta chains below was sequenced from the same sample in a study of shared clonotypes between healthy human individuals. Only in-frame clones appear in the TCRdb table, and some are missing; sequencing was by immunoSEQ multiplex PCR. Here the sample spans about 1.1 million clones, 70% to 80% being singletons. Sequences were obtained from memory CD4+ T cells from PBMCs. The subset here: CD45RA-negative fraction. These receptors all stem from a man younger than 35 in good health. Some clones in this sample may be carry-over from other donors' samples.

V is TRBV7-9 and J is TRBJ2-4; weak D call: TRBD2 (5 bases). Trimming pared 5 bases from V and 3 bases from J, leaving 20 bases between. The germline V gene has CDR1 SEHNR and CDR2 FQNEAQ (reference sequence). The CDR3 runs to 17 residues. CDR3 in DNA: TGTGCCAGCAGCAATCAAGAGGGTCCGAGAGGCAAAAACATTCAGTACTTC. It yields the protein CASSNQEGPRGKNIQYF. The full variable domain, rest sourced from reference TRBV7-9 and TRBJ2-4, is DTGVSQNPRHKITKRGQNVTFRCDPISEHNRLYWYRQTLGQGPEFLTYFQNEAQLEKSRLLSDRFSAERPKGSFSTLEIQRTEQGDSAMYLCASSNQEGPRGKNIQYFGAGTRLSVL.

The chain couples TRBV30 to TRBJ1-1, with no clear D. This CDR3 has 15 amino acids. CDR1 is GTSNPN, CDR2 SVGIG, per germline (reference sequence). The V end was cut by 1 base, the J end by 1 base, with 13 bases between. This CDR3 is CAWSGDPLSNTEAFF. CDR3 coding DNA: TGTGCCTGGAGTGGAGATCCACTATCGAACACTGAAGCTTTCTTT.

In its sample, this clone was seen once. The CDR3 here is CASSLILGAGGYEQYF. For the CDR3, the DNA is TGCGCCAGCAGCTTGATTTTGGGTGCAGGGGGCTACGAGCAGTACTTC. The J gene is TRBJ2-7, the V gene TRBV5-1, with TRBD1 matching 7 bases. This CDR3 region has 16 residues. Germline CDR1 SGHRS, CDR2 YFSETQ. With V trimmed by 1 base and J by 3 bases, 10 bases remained unmatched.

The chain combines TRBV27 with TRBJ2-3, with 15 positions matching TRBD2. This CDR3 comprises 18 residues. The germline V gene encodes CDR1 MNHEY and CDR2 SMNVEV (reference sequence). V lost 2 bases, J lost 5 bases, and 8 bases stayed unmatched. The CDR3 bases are TGTGCCAGCAGTTTAGCCCGGACTAGCGGGAGGGCCATAGATACGCAGTATTTT. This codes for CASSLARTSGRAIDTQYF.

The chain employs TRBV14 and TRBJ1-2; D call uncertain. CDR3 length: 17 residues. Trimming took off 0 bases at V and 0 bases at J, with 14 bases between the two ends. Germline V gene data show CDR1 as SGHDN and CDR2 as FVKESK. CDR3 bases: TGTGCCAGCAGCCAAGAAGATCAGCGCGAGACTAACTATGGCTACACCTTC. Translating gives CASSQEDQRETNYGYTF.

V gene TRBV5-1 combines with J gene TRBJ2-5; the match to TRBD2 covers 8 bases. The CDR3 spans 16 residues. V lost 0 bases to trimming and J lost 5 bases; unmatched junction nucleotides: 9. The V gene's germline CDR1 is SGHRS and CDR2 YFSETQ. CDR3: CASSLAGAGGMETQYF. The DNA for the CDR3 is TGCGCCAGCAGCTTGGCCGGGGCGGGAGGAATGGAGACCCAGTACTTC.

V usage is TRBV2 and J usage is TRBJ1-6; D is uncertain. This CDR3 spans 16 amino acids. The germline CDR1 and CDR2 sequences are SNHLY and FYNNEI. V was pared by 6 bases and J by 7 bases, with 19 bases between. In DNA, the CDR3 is TGTGCCAGCAGGGACCCTTTGAGGGCACGAAATTCACCCCTCCACTTT. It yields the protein CASRDPLRARNSPLHF.

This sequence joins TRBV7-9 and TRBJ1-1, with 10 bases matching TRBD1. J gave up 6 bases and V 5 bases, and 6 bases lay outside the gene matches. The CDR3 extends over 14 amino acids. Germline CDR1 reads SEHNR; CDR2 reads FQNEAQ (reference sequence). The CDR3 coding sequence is TGTGCCAGCAGCAGCCGGGACAGGGGTGCTGAAGCTTTCTTT. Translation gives CASSSRDRGAEAFF. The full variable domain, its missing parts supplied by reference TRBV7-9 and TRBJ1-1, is DTGVSQNPRHKITKRGQNVTFRCDPISEHNRLYWYRQTLGQGPEFLTYFQNEAQLEKSRLLSDRFSAERPKGSFSTLEIQRTEQGDSAMYLCASSSRDRGAEAFFGQGTRLTVV.

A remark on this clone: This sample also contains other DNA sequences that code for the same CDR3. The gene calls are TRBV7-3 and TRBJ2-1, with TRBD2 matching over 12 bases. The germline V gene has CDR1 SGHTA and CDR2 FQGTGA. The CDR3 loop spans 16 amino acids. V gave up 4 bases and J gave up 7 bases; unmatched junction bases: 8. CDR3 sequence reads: CASSSRASGRANEQFF. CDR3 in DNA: TGTGCCAGCAGCTCCCGAGCTAGCGGGAGGGCAAATGAGCAGTTCTTC.

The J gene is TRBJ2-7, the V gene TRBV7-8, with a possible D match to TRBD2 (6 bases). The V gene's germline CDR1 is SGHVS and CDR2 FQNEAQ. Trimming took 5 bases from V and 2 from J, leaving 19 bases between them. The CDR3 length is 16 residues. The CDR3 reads CASSPEGAGVPYEQYF. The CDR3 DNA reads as TGTGCCAGCAGCCCCGAGGGAGCGGGTGTTCCCTACGAGCAGTACTTC.

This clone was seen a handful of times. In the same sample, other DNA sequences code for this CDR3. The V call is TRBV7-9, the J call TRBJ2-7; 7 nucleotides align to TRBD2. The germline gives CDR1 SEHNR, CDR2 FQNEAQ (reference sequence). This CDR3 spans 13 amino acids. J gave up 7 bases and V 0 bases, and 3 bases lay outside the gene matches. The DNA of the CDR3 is TGTGCCAGCAGCTTAGCGGGAGCGGGGGAGCAGTACTTC. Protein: CASSLAGAGEQYF.

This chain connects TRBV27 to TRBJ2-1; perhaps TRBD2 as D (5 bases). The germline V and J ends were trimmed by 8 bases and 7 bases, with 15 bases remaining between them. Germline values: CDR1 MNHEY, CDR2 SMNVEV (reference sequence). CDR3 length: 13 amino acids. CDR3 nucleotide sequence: TGTGCCAGCTCTAACCCGCCGGGGAATGAGCAGTTCTTC. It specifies CASSNPPGNEQFF.

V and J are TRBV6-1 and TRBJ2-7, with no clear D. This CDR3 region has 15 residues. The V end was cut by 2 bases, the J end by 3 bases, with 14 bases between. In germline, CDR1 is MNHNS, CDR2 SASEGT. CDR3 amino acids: CASSEFRQVHYEQYF. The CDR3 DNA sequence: TGTGCCAGCAGTGAATTCCGTCAGGTCCACTACGAGCAGTACTTC.

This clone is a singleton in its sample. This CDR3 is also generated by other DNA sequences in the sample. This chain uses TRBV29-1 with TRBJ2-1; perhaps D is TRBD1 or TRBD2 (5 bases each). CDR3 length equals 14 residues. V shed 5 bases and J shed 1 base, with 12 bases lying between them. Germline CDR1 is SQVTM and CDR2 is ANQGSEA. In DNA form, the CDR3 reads TGCAGCGTTCCCCCGGGACGGTCCTACAATGAGCAGTTCTTC. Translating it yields CSVPPGRSYNEQFF.

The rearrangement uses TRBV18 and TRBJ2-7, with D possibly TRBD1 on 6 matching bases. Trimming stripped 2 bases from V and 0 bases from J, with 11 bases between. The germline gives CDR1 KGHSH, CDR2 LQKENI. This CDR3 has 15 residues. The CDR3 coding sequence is TGTGCCAGCTCACCAAGTTGGGACATCTCCTACGAGCAGTACTTC. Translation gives CASSPSWDISYEQYF.